A single sample is the source of the 11 T cell receptor beta chains below, sequenced in a study of naive and memory T cell subsets. Findings and limits, study-wide: Naive repertoires, especially CD8, held a few larger clonotypes, possibly memory cells re-expressing CD45RA.

The antigens for these receptors are not known. Two oligonucleotides, mixed equimolar, formed the beta constant-region primer covering TRBC1 and TRBC2. The ligated cDNA underwent four PCR rounds using SP2 and nested alpha and beta constant-region primers. MiXCR, run by TCRdb on the UMI-ligation and nested PCR reads, gives a single entry per CDR3 protein. The table lists about 90,000 distinct CDR3 sequences, about 10% of them singletons. The sequenced material came from naive CD4+ T cells from blood. These receptors all stem from a human donor in good health.

The rearrangement uses TRBV29-1 and TRBJ1-1; D gene unclear. CDR3 size: 13 residues. V dropped 4 bases and J dropped 0 bases, with 9 bases sitting between them. Germline V CDR1 and CDR2: SQVTM, ANQGSEA. The CDR3 DNA is TGCAGCGTTGTTTGGGTTATGAACACTGAAGCTTTCTTT. Protein: CSVVWVMNTEAFF.

This clonotype was counted only a few times. The CDR3 loop reads CASSLAGAQYF. The CDR3 DNA is TGTGCCAGCAGCTTAGCAGGGGCCCAGTATTTT. This sequence joins TRBV11-1 and TRBJ2-3; D perhaps matches TRBD1 (5 bases). CDR1 and CDR2 from the germline V gene are SGHAT and FQDESV (reference sequence). V dropped 0 bases and J dropped 12 bases, with 7 bases sitting between them. CDR3 size: 11 residues.

This chain connects TRBV15 to TRBJ1-4; D is undetermined. Germline values: CDR1 LNHNV, CDR2 YYDKDF (reference sequence). This CDR3 comprises 16 residues. With 3 bases removed from V and 5 bases from J, the gap between germline ends came to 16 bases. CDR3 sequence (DNA): TGTGCCACCAGCAGGTCCCCGCGGAGAGAAAATGAAAAACTGTTTTTT. This translates into CATSRSPRRENEKLFF.

The sample holds many counts of this clonotype. The V and J genes are TRBV21-1 and TRBJ2-7; TRBD2, the D gene given by the table, was not confirmed from the DNA. TRBV21-1 is a recognized pseudogene. The CDR3 has 13 amino acids. The CDR3 DNA reads TGTGCCAGCAGCAAAGCGCTTCTCCCGGAGCAGTACTTC. Translated: CASSKALLPEQYF.

This clonotype was seen many times. The chain combines TRBV7-9 with TRBJ2-6; no clear D. Trimming pared 1 base from V and 0 bases from J, leaving 7 bases between. This CDR3 contains 16 residues. CDR1 SEHNR and CDR2 FQNEAQ come from the germline V gene (reference sequence). This CDR3 is CASSLGLLSGANVLTF. DNA of the CDR3: TGTGCCAGCAGCTTAGGCCTCCTCTCTGGGGCCAACGTCCTGACTTTC.

The V gene is TRBV12-3 or TRBV12-4, the J gene TRBJ1-1; D not certain. The germline V and J ends were trimmed by 6 bases and 5 bases, with 19 bases remaining between them. The CDR3 has 15 amino acids. The CDR3 coding sequence is TGTGCCAGCAGACGCAGTGCCGCCGTGTGGACTGAAGCTTTCTTT. Its translation: CASRRSAAVWTEAFF.

The chain couples TRBV20-1 to TRBJ2-6, with D perhaps matching TRBD1 or TRBD2 (6 bases each). Trimming removed 6 bases from V and 4 bases from J, with 19 bases in between. Looked up from germline, CDR1 is DFQATT and CDR2 is SNEGSKA (reference sequence). This CDR3 is built from 16 residues. CDR3 bases: TGCAGTGCGGAGGGGGGCCCTTTTGCCGGGGCCAACGTCCTGACTTTC. Amino acid sequence: CSAEGGPFAGANVLTF.

The sample holds a few counts of this clonotype. The chain has TRBV4-3 and TRBJ2-2; D unclear. V lost 6 bases to trimming and J lost 3 bases, with 11 bases between them. The CDR3 contains 14 residues. Germline loops: CDR1 LGHNA, CDR2 YSLEER. DNA for the CDR3: TGCGCCAGCAGACAACGGCCAGACACCGGGGAGCTGTTTTTT. Its protein product is CASRQRPDTGELFF.

Concerning this clonotype itself: A single base separates this from a much larger clone, so it may be a read error. This rearrangement joins TRBV6-5 to TRBJ2-3; 11 bases map to TRBD2. The CDR3 covers 16 residues. The germline V gene encodes CDR1 MNHEY and CDR2 SVGAGI. CDR3 nucleotides: TGTGCCGGCAGTTACGGTGCTAGCGGGAGGACAGATACGCAGTATTTT. This sequence encodes CAGSYGASGRTDTQYF.

This clonotype occurred many times. The chain has TRBV4-2 and TRBJ2-1; D not resolved. CDR3 length: 11 residues. CDR1 is LGHNA and CDR2 is YNFKEQ in the germline V gene. V was shortened by 10 bases and J by 5 bases, with 9 bases between the two germline ends. For the CDR3, the DNA is TGTGCCACCACGTCCGACAATGAGCAGTTCTTC. It yields the protein CATTSDNEQFF.

This clonotype was counted a few times. The chain has TRBV11-2 and TRBJ2-3, with 11 positions matching TRBD2. CDR3 length: 16 residues. V lost 10 bases, J lost 5 bases, and 14 bases stayed unmatched. Germline V CDR1 and CDR2: SGHAT, FQNNGV. The CDR3 DNA follows: TGTGCCACGACCCTAATTAGCGGGGGGGCCGGAGATACGCAGTATTTT. Amino acids: CATTLISGGAGDTQYF.